These 9 T cell receptor beta chains share one sample of origin, sequenced in a study of cytomegalovirus exposure and HLA in healthy donors. With 60 Vbeta and 13 Jbeta primers, the PCR was carried out. Measured with immunoSEQ multiplex PCR; TCRdb has only the in-frame clones, and not every one. Counted here are about 90,000 clones, less than 85% occurring once; the ten biggest clones make up approximately 2.1%. Source material: PBMCs. Every receptor here comes from a young man in good health and CMV-seronegative.

The sample holds one count of this clone. The V and J genes are TRBV30 and TRBJ1-1; TRBD1 agrees at 12 bases. Germline trimming cut 3 bases from V and 6 bases from J; bases unmatched to any gene: 8. This CDR3 comprises 15 residues. Germline V gene data show CDR1 as GTSNPN and CDR2 as SVGIG (reference sequence). The CDR3 DNA sequence: TGTGCCTGGAGCGGGACAGGGGGCTTCGGAGCTGAAGCTTTCTTT. Amino acids: CAWSGTGGFGAEAFF.

V usage is TRBV11-2 and J usage is TRBJ2-7, with 10 nucleotides matching TRBD1. This CDR3 region has 15 residues. Germline values: CDR1 SGHAT, CDR2 FQNNGV. V trimming: 5 bases; J trimming: 5 bases; junction bases outside the gene matches: 9. The CDR3 nucleotides are TGTGCCAGCAGCGCAACGGGACAGGGGAACGACGAGCAGTACTTC. This gives the protein CASSATGQGNDEQYF.

This clone was counted only a few times. The chain is built from TRBV18 and TRBJ1-4; 7 bases line up with TRBD1. Germline V gene lookup returns CDR1 KGHSH and CDR2 LQKENI. The V gene end was trimmed by 3 bases and the J gene end by 13 bases; junction bases not matched to a gene: 8. The CDR3 is 13 residues long. CDR3 in amino acids: CASSPPPGDRLFF. CDR3 in DNA: TGTGCCAGCTCACCCCCACCCGGGGACAGACTGTTTTTT.

The chain combines TRBV9 with TRBJ2-1; 9 bases fit TRBD2. The CDR3 spans 15 residues. The V and J ends lost 0 bases and 8 bases, in that order; junction bases with no gene match: 6. Germline values: CDR1 SGDLS, CDR2 YYNGEE. CDR3 in amino acids: CASSVGLAGMDEQFF. CDR3 bases: TGTGCCAGCAGCGTAGGTCTAGCGGGAATGGATGAGCAGTTCTTC.

The V gene is TRBV9, the J gene TRBJ1-2, with D possibly being TRBD1 (5 bases). Trimming pared 0 bases from V and 3 bases from J, leaving 9 bases between. The length of the CDR3 is 14 residues. Germline V gene sequence: CDR1 SGDLS, CDR2 YYNGEE. The CDR3 here is CASSVVGADYGYTF. The CDR3 region has the DNA TGTGCCAGCAGCGTAGTAGGGGCGGACTATGGCTACACCTTC. Full variable domain (outside the CDR3, taken from reference TRBV9 and TRBJ1-2): DSGVTQTPKHLITATGQRVTLRCSPRSGDLSVYWYQQSLDQGLQFLIQYYNGEERAKGNILERFSAQQFPDLHSELNLSSLELGDSALYFCASSVVGADYGYTFGSGTRLTVV.

The chain recombines TRBV5-1 with TRBJ2-6; perhaps TRBD1 as D (6 bases). Germline V gives CDR1 SGHRS, CDR2 YFSETQ. V was shortened by 1 base and J by 2 bases, with 16 bases between the two germline ends. The CDR3 spans 18 residues. DNA of the CDR3: TGCGCCAGCAGCTTGAGGCAGGGGACATTTACTGGGGCCAACGTCCTGACTTTC. This gives the protein CASSLRQGTFTGANVLTF.

This chain uses TRBV29-1 with TRBJ2-7; a possible D gene is TRBD2 (6 bases). V dropped 3 bases and J dropped 2 bases, with 11 bases sitting between them. The length of the CDR3 is 13 residues. Per the germline V gene, CDR1 is SQVTM and CDR2 is ANQGSEA. CDR3 DNA sequence: TGCAGCGTTGAGCGGGACGGCCCCTACGAGCAGTACTTC. Protein sequence: CSVERDGPYEQYF.

In this sample, this clone turned up a few times. J is TRBJ1-4 and V is TRBV2; D gene uncertain. V was clipped by 9 bases and J by 0 bases, with 14 bases between them. Germline assignment: CDR1 SNHLY and CDR2 FYNNEI. The CDR3 extends over 15 amino acids. The CDR3 loop is CASKVGIATNEKLFF. The CDR3 DNA reads TGTGCCAGTAAGGTCGGGATAGCAACTAATGAAAAACTGTTTTTT.

The rearrangement uses TRBV30 and TRBJ2-7, with TRBD1 identical over 9 bases. This CDR3 has 13 amino acids. Germline V CDR1 and CDR2: GTSNPN, SVGIG (reference sequence). The trim removed 2 bases at V and 5 bases at J, leaving 4 bases unmatched. The CDR3 bases are TGTGCCTGGAGTAGGGGACAGGGACACGAGCAGTACTTC. Its protein is CAWSRGQGHEQYF.